This T cell receptor beta chain was sequenced for a study of PD-1 blockade in classical Hodgkin lymphoma (TCRdb year 2020). About the investigation overall: Nivolumab dosing was 3 mg/kg intravenously every 2 weeks, continuing until either disease progression or unacceptable toxicity. A peripheral blood immune signature of response to PD-1 blockade in classical Hodgkin lymphoma was defined using TCR beta sequencing and CyTOF.

Per the publication, the time point label means: cycle 1 day 1 (C1D1), immediately before nivolumab initiation. All trial patients had relapsed after autologous stem cell transplantation, with cohorts A, B and C differing in prior brentuximab vedotin exposure. The trial cohort comprised around 60 patients with relapsed/refractory classical Hodgkin lymphoma whose best overall responses were complete response, partial response or progressive disease. Trial patients were treated with single-agent nivolumab in the multi-cohort phase II CheckMate 205 trial. Best overall response was determined by an independent review committee according to the 2007 International Working Group response criteria. PBMCs from the trial were collected at three points: immediately before nivolumab initiation (C1D1), and during therapy at cycle 2 day 1 and cycle 4 day 1. Peripheral blood was collected in 8 mL Vacutainer Cell Preparation Tubes, from which PBMCs were isolated by centrifugation and then cryopreserved.

Points the paper makes about the study in general: Baseline TCR diversity was reported to be lower in newly diagnosed patients than in healthy donors and to be lower still in relapsed/refractory patients. Patients starting nivolumab less than 1 year after ASCT had lower diversity and were excluded from later analyses to avoid confounding by immune reconstitution. The study covered only a single clinical trial cohort, and the causes of the repertoire differences, possibly disease activity or prior therapy, were still not defined. Trial patients with a complete response had baseline diversity similar to that of newly diagnosed patients, while partial responders and progressors had significantly lower diversity. A significant rise by C4D1 was seen in CD4+ but not CD8+ TCR diversity (p=0.0027 vs p=0.16), with the rise being most apparent in complete responders (p=0.02).

From its cysteine to its phenylalanine, the CDR3 spans 12 amino acids. Just the 36-base CDR3 DNA is kept, in frame starting at base 1. V sheds 5 bases and J sheds 2 bases, leaving 4 bases between their ends. CDR1 and CDR2 are drawn from the germline V gene: SGHNT, YENEEA. The Qiagen DNeasy kit was used to extract genomic DNA both from unsorted PBMCs and from the negatively selected CD4+ and CD8+ fractions. TCR beta CDR3 regions were amplified by immunoSEQ multiplex PCR using primers annealing to V and J segments. A synthetic immune receptor repertoire was used to minimize amplification bias, and any residual bias was removed computationally once sequencing was done. Per the original workflow: Custom Python scripts were used to quantify repertoire diversity as the Shannon entropy index. Unsorted, CD4+ and CD8+ repertoires were analyzed separately, except in combined analyses where CD4+ and CD8+ sequences were merged in silico. A clone was considered expanded if an increase in frequency of at least 2-fold after treatment relative to C1D1 was found, and a pseudocount of 0.5 was applied to clones undetected at baseline. Singleton clones were defined as clones with 0 or 1 copy at C1D1, and non-singleton clones were defined as clones with 2 or more copies. Clones expanded in unsorted samples were annotated as CD4+, CD8+ or unknown by matching protein sequences in sorted samples from the same patient. Wilcoxon tests were applied to paired samples to test diversity changes from C1D1 to C4D1. TCRdb carries this immuneACCESS record with in-frame sequences only. Its versions omit some clonotypes, under half of them owing to an unresolved V gene in the studies checked, with the rest unexplained. The V and J calls and clone size were taken over from that table, and D and trimming were inferred from the DNA. Within this sample are almost 100,000 clones, with 80% to 95% of them counted one time only. 2.8% of the sample rests with the top ten.

About this clone: The antigen it recognizes is unknown. No clone much larger than this one lies a single base away; base qualities are absent.

Here the chain combines TRBV11-3 and TRBJ2-1; there is no confident call for the D gene. The receptor's source is a human donor with classical Hodgkin lymphoma. Sequenced here: peripheral blood mononuclear cells (PBMCs), sampled at baseline. The sequenced DNA: TGTGCCAGCAGCGGCCCCTACAATGAGCAGTTCTTC. This codes for CASSGPYNEQFF.